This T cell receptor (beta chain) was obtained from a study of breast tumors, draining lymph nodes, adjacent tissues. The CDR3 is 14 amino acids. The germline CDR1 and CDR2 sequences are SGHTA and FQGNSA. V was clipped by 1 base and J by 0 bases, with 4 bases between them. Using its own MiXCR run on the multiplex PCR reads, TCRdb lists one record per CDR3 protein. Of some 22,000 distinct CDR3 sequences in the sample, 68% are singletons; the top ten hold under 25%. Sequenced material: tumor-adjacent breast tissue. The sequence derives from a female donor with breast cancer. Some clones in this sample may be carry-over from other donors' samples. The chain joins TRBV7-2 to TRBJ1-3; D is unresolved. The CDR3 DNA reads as TGTGCCAGCAGCTTAGGCAACTCTGGAAACACCATATATTTT. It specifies CASSLGNSGNTIYF.